Below are 19 T cell receptor beta chains sequenced from a single sample in a study of sequential checkpoint blockade in melanoma (dated by TCRdb to between 2018 and 2021). Library method: the immunoSEQ multiplex PCR assay. The source is immuneACCESS, and TCRdb retained only in-frame sequences with V and J called. Part of the clones is not carried over; for the studies checked, unresolved V genes explain less than half of this, and the remainder is unexplained. The sample records some 17,000 clones, more than 75% of which are singletons. The biggest ten clones account for about an eighth of the sample. The intended sense of this specimen's treatment or condition label: randomized to nivolumab then ipilimumab (arm A) or the reverse (arm B). Sequences were derived from CD8+ T cells sorted from blood (inferred from file names), sampled from a patient given nivolumab and ipilimumab in sequence. The source of these receptors is a human donor with melanoma.

CDR3 region: CAISESTGNEQYF. CDR3 bases: TGTGCCATCAGTGAGTCGACAGGGAACGAGCAGTACTTC. This sequence joins TRBV10-3 and TRBJ2-7, with 7 bases matching TRBD1. Germline CDR1 ENHRY, CDR2 SYGVKD. There are 13 residues in the CDR3. Germline trimming cut 0 bases from V and 5 bases from J; bases unmatched to any gene: 1.

The rearrangement uses TRBV4-3 and TRBJ1-5, with a weak D call TRBD1 (6 bases). The CDR3 has 15 amino acids. Looked up from germline, CDR1 is LGHNA and CDR2 is YSLEER. V lost 1 base and J 5 bases, leaving 12 bases between the germline ends. The CDR3 is CASSQVRAGDQPQHF. In DNA, the CDR3 is TGCGCCAGCAGCCAAGTTCGGGCAGGGGATCAGCCCCAGCATTTT.

This rearrangement joins TRBV4-1 to TRBJ2-7; 9 nucleotides match TRBD2. This CDR3 region has 17 residues. Germline assignment: CDR1 MGHRA and CDR2 YSYEKL. Trimming took 2 bases from V and 4 from J; bases not matched to a gene: 12. DNA of the CDR3: TGCGCCAGCAGCCAATGGGCGGGACTAGCAACTTTTTACGAGCAGTACTTC. Its translation: CASSQWAGLATFYEQYF.

The V call is TRBV28, the J call TRBJ2-7, with 11 bases that match TRBD2. CDR3 length: 16 residues. V lost 8 bases to trimming and J lost 0 bases; unmatched junction nucleotides: 9. Looked up from germline, CDR1 is MDHEN and CDR2 is SYDVKM. CDR3 sequence: CASSLGGTSGSYEQYF. DNA of the CDR3: TGTGCCAGCTCCCTAGGTGGGACTAGCGGCTCCTACGAGCAGTACTTC.

The V and J genes are TRBV27 and TRBJ2-7, with 10 bases aligning to TRBD1. The CDR3 is 16 residues long. From germline, CDR1 is MNHEY and CDR2 SMNVEV (reference sequence). Trimming removed 2 bases from V and 9 bases from J; junction bases left unmatched: 13. CDR3: CASSLGTGTGEKGQYF. Here the CDR3 DNA reads TGTGCCAGCAGTTTAGGGACCGGGACAGGGGAAAAGGGGCAGTACTTC.

The genes are TRBV7-3 and TRBJ1-1; TRBD1 agrees at 9 bases. V lost 4 bases to trimming and J lost 4 bases; unmatched junction nucleotides: 7. The germline V gene encodes CDR1 SGHTA and CDR2 FQGTGA. This CDR3 spans 15 amino acids. The CDR3 region is CASSSTGTGITEAFF. DNA of the CDR3: TGTGCCAGCAGCTCCACCGGGACAGGGATCACTGAAGCTTTCTTT. Full variable domain (remainder filled in from reference TRBV7-3 and TRBJ1-1): GAGVSQTPSNKVTEKGKYVELRCDPISGHTALYWYRQSLGQGPEFLIYFQGTGAADDSGLPNDRFFAVRPEGSVSTLKIQRTERGDSAVYLCASSSTGTGITEAFFGQGTRLTVV.

The J gene is TRBJ1-5, the V gene TRBV4-1, with 7 bases identical to TRBD1. Germline-derived CDR1 and CDR2 are MGHRA and YSYEKL. J was trimmed by 5 bases and V by 1 base; bases with no gene match: 2. This CDR3 contains 14 residues. CDR3: CASSQGDSDQPQHF. CDR3 sequence (DNA): TGCGCCAGCAGCCAAGGGGACAGCGATCAGCCCCAGCATTTT.

The sample holds a few counts of this clone. This chain uses TRBV9 with TRBJ2-7, with TRBD1 matching 7 bases. V shed 0 bases, J shed 3 bases, and the junction held 9 bases outside the gene matches. Germline CDR1 reads SGDLS; CDR2 reads YYNGEE. The CDR3 is made up of 16 amino acids. CDR3 region: CASSVAQQGLHYEQYF. The CDR3, as DNA: TGTGCCAGCAGCGTAGCCCAACAGGGGTTACACTACGAGCAGTACTTC.

This clone was recorded only once. The chain employs TRBV14 and TRBJ2-7; 8 bases match TRBD2. CDR1 SGHDN and CDR2 FVKESK come from the germline V gene. The CDR3 has 14 residues. The V and J ends lost 0 bases and 4 bases, in that order; junction bases with no gene match: 2. Here the CDR3 DNA reads TGTGCCAGCAGCCAAGATCTAGCGGGTTACGAGCAGTACTTC. Its translation is CASSQDLAGYEQYF.

The rearrangement joins TRBV19 to TRBJ1-1; D may be TRBD1 (6 bases). V dropped 5 bases and J dropped 5 bases, with 18 bases sitting between them. The CDR3 has 15 residues. Germline V gene data show CDR1 as LNHDA and CDR2 as SQIVND (reference sequence). The CDR3 nucleotides read TGTGCCAGTAGTCCGGACAGCGGCCCTGGGACTGAAGCTTTCTTT. This encodes CASSPDSGPGTEAFF. Full variable domain (outside the CDR3, taken from reference TRBV19 and TRBJ1-1): DGGITQSPKYLFRKEGQNVTLSCEQNLNHDAMYWYRQDPGQGLRLIYYSQIVNDFQKGDIAEGYSVSREKKESFPLTVTSAQKNPTAFYLCASSPDSGPGTEAFFGQGTRLTVV.

The V gene is TRBV27, the J gene TRBJ1-2; 9 bases fit TRBD1. The CDR3 loop spans 17 amino acids. CDR1 is MNHEY, CDR2 SMNVEV, per germline (reference sequence). Trimming at V came to 0 bases and at J to 1 base, leaving 6 bases not matched to a gene. The CDR3 sequence: CASSLSGQGSLNYGYTF. The CDR3 bases are TGTGCCAGCAGTTTATCGGGACAGGGAAGCCTTAACTATGGCTACACCTTC.

J is TRBJ1-1 and V is TRBV7-2; no reliable D call. V was cut by 2 bases and J by 5 bases, with 12 bases left in between. The germline gives CDR1 SGHTA, CDR2 FQGNSA. The CDR3 spans 14 residues. The CDR3 bases are TGTGCCAGCAGCTTAAAGGGCGGAGGTACTGAAGCTTTCTTT. Protein sequence: CASSLKGGGTEAFF.

This chain links TRBV28 with TRBJ2-7; 10 bases line up with TRBD2. In germline, CDR1 is MDHEN, CDR2 SYDVKM. The V gene end was trimmed by 7 bases and the J gene end by 0 bases; junction bases not matched to a gene: 9. The CDR3 totals 16 residues. The chain's CDR3 is CASKQRGLARSYEQYF. The DNA of the CDR3 is TGTGCCAGCAAACAGAGGGGACTAGCGCGCTCCTACGAGCAGTACTTC.

V gene TRBV19 combines with J gene TRBJ2-7, with 13 positions matching TRBD2. CDR1 LNHDA and CDR2 SQIVND come from the germline V gene (reference sequence). V was clipped by 3 bases and J by 0 bases; unmatched bases: 2. CDR3 length equals 16 residues. The CDR3 DNA sequence: TGTGCCAGTAGTATGACTAGCGGGGGGTACTCCTACGAGCAGTACTTC. Translation: CASSMTSGGYSYEQYF.

The chain couples TRBV7-9 to TRBJ2-7, with a possible D match to TRBD2 (5 bases). With 0 bases removed from V and 5 bases from J, the gap between germline ends came to 14 bases. There are 15 residues in the CDR3. Germline V gene data show CDR1 as SEHNR and CDR2 as FQNEAQ (reference sequence). CDR3 amino acids: CASSLAMRFGDEQYF. The CDR3 DNA is TGTGCCAGCAGCTTAGCCATGAGGTTCGGGGACGAGCAGTACTTC.

DNA of the CDR3: TGTGCCAGCAGCCATACAGGGGGCTTTACCACTGAAGCTTTCTTT. Translating gives CASSHTGGFTTEAFF. The chain employs TRBV11-2 and TRBJ1-1; 9 bases fit TRBD1. With 5 bases clipped from V and 4 bases from J, the junction kept 8 bases outside the gene matches. The CDR3 sequence is 15 residues long. Germline assignment: CDR1 SGHAT and CDR2 FQNNGV.

The chain links TRBV6-5 to TRBJ1-1; no firm D call. CDR3 size: 14 residues. The germline gives CDR1 MNHEY, CDR2 SVGAGI. V dropped 2 bases and J dropped 1 base, with 8 bases sitting between them. Here the CDR3 reads CASSYTTENTEAFF. CDR3 DNA: TGTGCCAGCAGTTACACAACAGAGAACACTGAAGCTTTCTTT.

This chain uses TRBV9 with TRBJ2-5; 8 nucleotides line up with TRBD2. With the DNA end fitting TRBJ2-7 better, the J assignment may be wrong. From germline, CDR1 is SGDLS and CDR2 YYNGEE. The CDR3 runs to 16 residues. The CDR3 loop is CASSVGGGGSSYEQYF. CDR3 in DNA: TGTGCCAGCAGCGTAGGCGGCGGGGGGAGCTCCTACGAGCAGTACTTC.

The chain links TRBV10-3 to TRBJ2-7; TRBD1 might be the D (6 bases). Trimming removed 5 bases from V and 1 base from J, with 9 bases in between. Looked up from germline, CDR1 is ENHRY and CDR2 is SYGVKD. The CDR3 is 13 amino acids. This CDR3 is CAISLDSSYEQYF. CDR3 DNA: TGTGCCATCAGTTTGGACAGTTCCTACGAGCAGTACTTC.